The T cell receptor beta chain described here comes from a study of blood T cells in healthy people across ages. Whole-study context: Roughly one uniquely barcoded beta molecule per two T cells was captured.

Trimming took off 10 bases at V and 2 bases at J, with 14 bases between the two ends. The CDR3 totals 13 residues. Germline lookup yields CDR1 MRHNA and CDR2 SNTAGT. A second about 7 to 12 cycle PCR used barcoded and J-beta primers. TCRdb ran MiXCR on the 5' RACE reads and lists one entry per CDR3 protein. The sample has over 1,200,000 distinct CDR3 sequences, 59% seen once. Sample donors were healthy Caucasian individuals that came from Russia, aged roughly 6 to 95. The authors isolated at least 6.5 million PBMCs per sample. This clonotype originated in a man aged 18 to 30 in good health. The chain uses TRBV6-4 and TRBJ1-2, with D maybe TRBD1 (5 bases). Sample: blood. The CDR3 DNA sequence: TGTGCCAACCCTCAGGACATGAACTATGGCTACACCTTC. Its protein product is CANPQDMNYGYTF.